This is a list of T cell receptor beta chains from one sample in a study of blood T cell repertoires in COVID-19. Only in-frame clones appear in the TCRdb table, and some are missing; sequencing was by immunoSEQ multiplex PCR. The sample shows 150,000 to 200,000 clones, more than 75% of them seen only once. The sequencing input was peripheral blood. Receptors originate from a man between 60 and 75 years old with active or convalescent COVID-19. The CDR3 runs from the conserved cysteine through the conserved F or W. Fields, in order: V gene, J gene, clone size, CDR3 length, D gene, CDR3 protein, CDR3 DNA. A D gene is named only where the DNA matches it firmly. Size values are once, few and many counts, or a class for expanded clones, and some rows have none.

TRBV6-5	TRBJ2-1	-	13	-	CASSLLGNNEQFF	TGTGCCAGCAGCCTACTAGGAAACAATGAGCAGTTCTTC
TRBV6-1	TRBJ1-6	few	14	-	CASSDWQENSPLHF	TGTGCCAGCAGTGATTGGCAGGAAAATTCACCCCTCCACTTT
TRBV3-1/TRBV3-2	TRBJ1-5	-	12	-	CASSPLNQPQHF	TGTGCCAGCAGTCCCCTTAATCAGCCCCAGCATTTT
TRBV5-1	TRBJ2-1	-	16	-	CASSFTGDNSYNEQFF	TGCGCCAGCAGCTTTACTGGGGACAACTCCTACAATGAGCAGTTCTTC
TRBV9	TRBJ2-7	-	14	TRBD1	CASSVGTGRYEQYF	TGTGCCAGCAGCGTAGGGACAGGGAGATACGAGCAGTACTTC
TRBV7-9	TRBJ1-2	-	13	-	CASSFLSEDGYTF	TGTGCCAGCAGCTTTTTGTCGGAGGATGGCTACACCTTC
TRBV10-3	TRBJ1-3	-	14	TRBD1	CAIRTGGSGNTIYF	TGTGCCATCAGGACAGGGGGCTCTGGAAACACCATATATTTT
TRBV9	TRBJ1-1	-	14	TRBD1	CASSVGQGNTEAFF	TGTGCCAGCAGCGTAGGACAGGGTAACACTGAAGCTTTCTTT
TRBV6-5	TRBJ2-5	-	14	-	CASRHQGNQETQYF	TGTGCCAGCCGACACCAGGGGAATCAAGAGACCCAGTACTTC
TRBV19	TRBJ2-1	-	17	TRBD2	CASSATSGGAPYNEQFF	TGTGCCAGTAGTGCAACTAGCGGGGGGGCCCCTTACAATGAGCAGTTCTTC
TRBV5-1	TRBJ2-3	-	17	-	CASSSSGQSLGMDTQYF	TGCGCCAGCAGCTCCTCCGGACAGTCTCTGGGGATGGATACGCAGTATTTT
TRBV28	TRBJ2-5	-	16	TRBD2	CASSLKTSGRGETQYF	TGTGCCAGCAGTTTAAAGACTAGCGGGAGGGGTGAGACCCAGTACTTC
TRBV9	TRBJ2-7	-	14	-	CASSVGLDPYEQYF	TGTGCCAGCAGCGTAGGACTAGACCCCTACGAGCAGTACTTC